Shown below are 11 T cell receptor beta chains from a single sample sequenced in a study of cytomegalovirus exposure and HLA in healthy donors (dated by TCRdb to about 2017). The library was made by the immunoSEQ multiplex PCR assay. A mixture of 60 forward primers for TCR Vbeta segments and 13 reverse primers for TCR Jbeta segments was used in the multiplex PCR. TCRdb obtained this table from immuneACCESS and retained in-frame rearrangements with V and J assigned. These tables miss some clones; where compared with another copy, unresolved V genes account for less than half of the shortfall, and the remainder is unexplained. The sample table holds 95,000 to 150,000 clones, of which around 80% were seen once. 2.1% of the sample lies in the top ten. Sample: PBMCs. These receptor sequences come from a man aged 25 to 45 in good health and CMV-seronegative.

This chain links TRBV25-1 with TRBJ2-7; TRBD1 matches 7 bases. The CDR3 has 18 residues. Unmatched junction bases numbered 19, after V lost 3 bases and J lost 5 bases. The V gene's germline CDR1 is MGHDK and CDR2 SYGVNS. This chain's CDR3 is CASSDPYGRVQGSNEQYF. The CDR3 region has the DNA TGTGCCAGCAGTGACCCCTATGGGCGAGTACAGGGGAGTAACGAGCAGTACTTC.

This chain links TRBV6-4 with TRBJ2-3; 8 nucleotides align to TRBD1. The germline V gene encodes CDR1 MRHNA and CDR2 SNTAGT. The J segment lost 6 bases and the V segment lost 8 bases, leaving 13 bases of the junction unmatched. This CDR3 region has 15 residues. As DNA, the CDR3 is TGTGCCAGCCGCTCAGTCGGACAGGGTTTCGATACGCAGTATTTT. Translating it yields CASRSVGQGFDTQYF.

On this clone: Mismatch with germline at one junction end may stem from a read error. This rearrangement joins TRBV19 to TRBJ2-4; D is possibly TRBD2 (5 bases). CDR3 length: 12 amino acids. Germline CDR1 and CDR2: LNHDA and SQIVND (reference sequence). CDR3 sequence (DNA): TGTGCCAGTAGTATCGGGATCAACAGTCAGTACTTC. As protein: CASSIGINSQYF.

The V gene is TRBV5-1, the J gene TRBJ1-2, with 7 bases aligning to TRBD1. With V trimmed by 1 base and J by 5 bases, 11 bases remained unmatched. Per germline, CDR1 SGHRS and CDR2 YFSETQ. CDR3 length: 16 residues. CDR3 protein: CASSLTTGAYIYGYTF. In DNA form, the CDR3 reads TGCGCCAGCAGCTTGACAACAGGGGCCTACATTTATGGCTACACCTTC. Full variable domain (outside the CDR3, taken from reference TRBV5-1 and TRBJ1-2): KAGVTQTPRYLIKTRGQQVTLSCSPISGHRSVSWYQQTPGQGLQFLFEYFSETQRNKGNFPGRFSGRQFSNSRSEMNVSTLELGDSALYLCASSLTTGAYIYGYTFGSGTRLTVV.

The chain links TRBV10-3 to TRBJ2-3, with 7 bases identical to TRBD2. Unmatched junction bases numbered 3, after V lost 8 bases and J lost 1 base. CDR3 length equals 13 residues. CDR1 and CDR2 from the germline V gene are ENHRY and SYGVKD. The chain's CDR3 is CAIGSGGTDTQYF. The CDR3 coding sequence is TGTGCCATCGGGAGCGGGGGCACAGATACGCAGTATTTT.

The chain has TRBV27 and TRBJ2-6; D is uncertain. The germline V gene has CDR1 MNHEY and CDR2 SMNVEV (reference sequence). V lost 1 base and J lost 1, with 5 bases in between. The CDR3 has 15 residues. CDR3 in amino acids: CASSLYSSGANVLTF. CDR3 DNA: TGTGCCAGCAGTTTATATAGTTCTGGGGCCAACGTCCTGACTTTC.

This sequence joins TRBV9 and TRBJ2-3; 9 nucleotides agree with TRBD2. Germline CDR1 and CDR2: SGDLS and YYNGEE. V trimming: 0 bases; J trimming: 5 bases; junction bases outside the gene matches: 10. The CDR3 totals 17 residues. The DNA of the CDR3 is TGTGCCAGCAGCGTAGTCGGTAGCGGGGGCGCGGTAGATACGCAGTATTTT. Residues: CASSVVGSGGAVDTQYF.

The chain couples TRBV28 to TRBJ1-5; D unresolved. The V gene's germline CDR1 is MDHEN and CDR2 SYDVKM. The CDR3 totals 15 residues. V lost 6 bases and J lost 2, with 14 bases in between. The CDR3 DNA follows: TGTGCCAGCAGATCGGGAGGGAGTGGCAATCAGCCCCAGCATTTT. Residues: CASRSGGSGNQPQHF. The variable domain in full, completed from reference TRBV28 and TRBJ1-5, reads DVKVTQSSRYLVKRTGEKVFLECVQDMDHENMFWYRQDPGLGLRLIYFSYDVKMKEKGDIPEGYSVSREKKERFSLILESASTNQTSMYLCASRSGGSGNQPQHFGDGTRLSIL.

The V call is TRBV5-4, the J call TRBJ1-1, with 10 bases lining up with TRBD1. The CDR3 runs 16 residues. V was pared by 0 bases and J by 5 bases, with 7 bases of the junction left unmatched. The germline gives CDR1 SGHNT, CDR2 YYREEE (reference sequence). This CDR3 reads CASSLDGTGARTEAFF. The CDR3, as DNA: TGTGCCAGCAGCTTGGACGGGACAGGGGCGCGGACTGAAGCTTTCTTT.

Details on this clone: One junction end does not reproduce the germline sequence, and a read error may be involved. V gene TRBV2 combines with J gene TRBJ2-1, with TRBD2 matching 8 bases. The CDR3 totals 16 residues. The germline V gene encodes CDR1 SNHLY and CDR2 FYNNEI. The CDR3 is CDSRVPGLDPWDEQFF. The CDR3 nucleotides are TGTGACAGCAGAGTACCGGGACTAGACCCCTGGGATGAGCAGTTCTTC.

The V gene is TRBV10-3, the J gene TRBJ1-4, with a tentative D call TRBD1 (5 bases). The CDR3 is 13 amino acids. Germline V CDR1 and CDR2: ENHRY, SYGVKD. CDR3 in amino acids: CAVAQGANEKLFF. The CDR3 nucleotides are TGTGCGGTGGCCCAAGGGGCCAATGAAAAACTGTTTTTT.